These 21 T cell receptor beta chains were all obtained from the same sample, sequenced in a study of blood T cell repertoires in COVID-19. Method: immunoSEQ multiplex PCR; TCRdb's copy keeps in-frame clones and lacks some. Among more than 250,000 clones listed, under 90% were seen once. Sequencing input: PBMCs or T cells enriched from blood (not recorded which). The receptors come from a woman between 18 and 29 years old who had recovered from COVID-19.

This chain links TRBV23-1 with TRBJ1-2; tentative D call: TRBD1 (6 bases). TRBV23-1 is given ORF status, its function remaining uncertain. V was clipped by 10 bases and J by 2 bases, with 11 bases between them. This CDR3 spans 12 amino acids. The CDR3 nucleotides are TGCGCCAAAAAAAGGGGGAACTATGGCTACACCTTC. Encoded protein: CAKKRGNYGYTF.

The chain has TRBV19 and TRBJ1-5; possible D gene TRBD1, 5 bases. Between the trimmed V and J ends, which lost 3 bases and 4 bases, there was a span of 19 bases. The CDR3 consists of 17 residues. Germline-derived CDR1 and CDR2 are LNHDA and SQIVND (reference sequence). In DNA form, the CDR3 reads TGTGCCAGTAGTATGGAGCGCCGGGAGGAGGGGAATCAGCCCCAGCATTTT. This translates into CASSMERREEGNQPQHF.

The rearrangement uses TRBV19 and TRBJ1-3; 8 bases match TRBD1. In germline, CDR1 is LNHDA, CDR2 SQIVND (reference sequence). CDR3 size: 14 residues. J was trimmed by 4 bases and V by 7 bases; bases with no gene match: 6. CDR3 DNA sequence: TGTGCCAGTACCCGGACAGGGTTAGGAAACACCATATATTTT. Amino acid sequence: CASTRTGLGNTIYF.

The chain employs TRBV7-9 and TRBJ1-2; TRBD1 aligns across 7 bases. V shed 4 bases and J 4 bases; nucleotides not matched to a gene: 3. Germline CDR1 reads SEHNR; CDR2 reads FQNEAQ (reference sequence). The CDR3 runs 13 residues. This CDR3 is CASSSDRSYGYTF. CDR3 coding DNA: TGTGCCAGCAGCTCGGACAGGAGCTATGGCTACACCTTC.

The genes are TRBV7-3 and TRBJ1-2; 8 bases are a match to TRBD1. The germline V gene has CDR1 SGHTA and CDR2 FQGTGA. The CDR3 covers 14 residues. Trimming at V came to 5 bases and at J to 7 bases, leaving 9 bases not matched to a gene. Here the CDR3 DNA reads TGTGCCAGCAGCCCTCTGGGGACAGGTCGTGGCTACACCTTC. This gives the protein CASSPLGTGRGYTF. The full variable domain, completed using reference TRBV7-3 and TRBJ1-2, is GAGVSQTPSNKVTEKGKYVELRCDPISGHTALYWYRQSLGQGPEFLIYFQGTGAADDSGLPNDRFFAVRPEGSVSTLKIQRTERGDSAVYLCASSPLGTGRGYTFGSGTRLTVV.

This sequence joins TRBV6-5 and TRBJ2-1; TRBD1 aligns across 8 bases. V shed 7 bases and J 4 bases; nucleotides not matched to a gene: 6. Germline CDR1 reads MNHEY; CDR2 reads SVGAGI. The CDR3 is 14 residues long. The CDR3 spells CASTPGQGYNEQFF. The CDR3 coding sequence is TGTGCCAGCACCCCCGGACAGGGTTACAATGAGCAGTTCTTC.

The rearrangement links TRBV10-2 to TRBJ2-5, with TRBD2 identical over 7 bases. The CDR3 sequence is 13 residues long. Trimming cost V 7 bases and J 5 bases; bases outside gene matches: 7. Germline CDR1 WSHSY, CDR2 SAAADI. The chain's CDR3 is CASTMAGAETQYF. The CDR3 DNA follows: TGCGCCAGCACGATGGCGGGAGCGGAGACCCAGTACTTC.

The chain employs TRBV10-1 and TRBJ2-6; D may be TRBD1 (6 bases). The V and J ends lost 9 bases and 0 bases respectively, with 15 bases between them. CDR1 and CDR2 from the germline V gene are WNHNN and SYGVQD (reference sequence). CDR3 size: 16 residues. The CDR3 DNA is TGCGCCAGGGGACACCCGACGGTCTCTGGGGCCAACGTCCTGACTTTC. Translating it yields CARGHPTVSGANVLTF.

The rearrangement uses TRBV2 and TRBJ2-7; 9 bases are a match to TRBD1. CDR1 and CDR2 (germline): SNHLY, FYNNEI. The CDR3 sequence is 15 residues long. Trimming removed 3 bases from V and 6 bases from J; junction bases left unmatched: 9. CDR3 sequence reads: CASSDYTGGLSEQYF. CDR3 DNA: TGTGCCAGCAGTGATTACACAGGGGGCTTGTCCGAGCAGTACTTC.

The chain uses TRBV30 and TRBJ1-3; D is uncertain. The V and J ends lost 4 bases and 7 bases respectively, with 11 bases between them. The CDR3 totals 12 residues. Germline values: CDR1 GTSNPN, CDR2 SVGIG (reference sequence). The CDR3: CAWNWEGNTIYF. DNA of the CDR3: TGTGCCTGGAATTGGGAGGGCAACACCATATATTTT. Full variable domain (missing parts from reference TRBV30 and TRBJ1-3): SQTIHQWPATLVQPVGSPLSLECTVEGTSNPNLYWYRQAAGRGLQLLFYSVGIGQISSEVPQNLSASRPQDRQFILSSKKLLLSDSGFYLCAWNWEGNTIYFGEGSWLTVV.

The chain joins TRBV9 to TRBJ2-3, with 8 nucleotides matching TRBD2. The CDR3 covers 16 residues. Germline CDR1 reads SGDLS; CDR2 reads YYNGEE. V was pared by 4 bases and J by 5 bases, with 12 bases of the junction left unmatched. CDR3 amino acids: CASSLSGSGTEDTQYF. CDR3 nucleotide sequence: TGTGCCAGCAGCCTGTCGGGTAGCGGGACTGAAGATACGCAGTATTTT. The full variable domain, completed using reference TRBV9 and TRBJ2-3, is DSGVTQTPKHLITATGQRVTLRCSPRSGDLSVYWYQQSLDQGLQFLIQYYNGEERAKGNILERFSAQQFPDLHSELNLSSLELGDSALYFCASSLSGSGTEDTQYFGPGTRLTVL.

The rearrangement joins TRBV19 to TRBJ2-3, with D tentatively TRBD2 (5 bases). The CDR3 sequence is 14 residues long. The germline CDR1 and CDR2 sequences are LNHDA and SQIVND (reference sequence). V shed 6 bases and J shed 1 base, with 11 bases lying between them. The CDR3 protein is CASSRGIGTDTQYF. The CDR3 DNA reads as TGTGCCAGTAGCCGGGGTATCGGCACAGATACGCAGTATTTT.

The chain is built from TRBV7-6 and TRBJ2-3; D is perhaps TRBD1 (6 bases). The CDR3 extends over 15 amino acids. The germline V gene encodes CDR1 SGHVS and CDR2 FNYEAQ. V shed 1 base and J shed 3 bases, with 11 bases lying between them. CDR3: CASSLEETGTDTQYF. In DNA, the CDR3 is TGTGCCAGCAGCTTAGAAGAAACAGGGACAGATACGCAGTATTTT.

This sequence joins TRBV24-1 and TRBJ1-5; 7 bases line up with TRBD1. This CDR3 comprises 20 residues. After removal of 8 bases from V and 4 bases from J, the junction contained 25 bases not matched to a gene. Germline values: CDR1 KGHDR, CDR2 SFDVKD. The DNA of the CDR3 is TGTGCCACCAATTCTGATGGAAGGGTAACCGGGACAGAAATTAATCAGCCCCAGCATTTT. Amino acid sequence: CATNSDGRVTGTEINQPQHF.

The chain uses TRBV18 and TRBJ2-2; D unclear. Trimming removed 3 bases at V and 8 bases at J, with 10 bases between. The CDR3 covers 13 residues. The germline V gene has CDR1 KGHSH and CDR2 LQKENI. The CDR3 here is CASSPDISGELFF. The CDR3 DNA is TGTGCCAGCTCACCTGACATCTCTGGGGAGCTGTTTTTT.

The CDR3 here is CASSPPQAANQPQHF. CDR3 nucleotide sequence: TGTGCCAGCTCACCACCCCAGGCAGCCAATCAGCCCCAGCATTTT. The chain couples TRBV18 to TRBJ1-5; D unclear. Germline CDR1 KGHSH, CDR2 LQKENI. The ends were cut back, 0 bases at V and 3 bases at J, with 9 bases in the middle. The length of the CDR3 is 15 residues.

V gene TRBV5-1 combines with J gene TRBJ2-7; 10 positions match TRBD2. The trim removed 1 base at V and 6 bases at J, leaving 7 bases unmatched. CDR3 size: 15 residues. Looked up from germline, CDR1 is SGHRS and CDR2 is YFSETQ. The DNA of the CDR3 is TGCGCCAGCAGCTTGAGCTCTAGCGGGAGTAGCGAGCAGTACTTC. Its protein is CASSLSSSGSSEQYF.

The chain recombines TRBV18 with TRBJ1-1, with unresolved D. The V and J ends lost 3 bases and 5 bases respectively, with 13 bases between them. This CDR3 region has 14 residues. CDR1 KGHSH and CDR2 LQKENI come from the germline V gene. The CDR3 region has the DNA TGTGCCAGCTCACCGTCGAGAGGGTCGACTGAAGCTTTCTTT. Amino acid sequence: CASSPSRGSTEAFF.

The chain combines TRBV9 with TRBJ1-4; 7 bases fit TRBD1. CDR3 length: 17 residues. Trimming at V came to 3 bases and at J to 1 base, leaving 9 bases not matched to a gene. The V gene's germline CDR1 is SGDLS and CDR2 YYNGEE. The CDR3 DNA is TGTGCCAGCAGCGATGGACAGGCTGGCGGAACTAATGAAAAACTGTTTTTT. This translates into CASSDGQAGGTNEKLFF.

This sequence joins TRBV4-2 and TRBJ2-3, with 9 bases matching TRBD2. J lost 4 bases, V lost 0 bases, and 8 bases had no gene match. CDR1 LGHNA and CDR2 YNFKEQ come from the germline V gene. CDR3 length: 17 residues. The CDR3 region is CASSQDLGGRDADTQYF. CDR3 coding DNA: TGTGCCAGCAGCCAAGATTTGGGCGGGAGGGACGCAGATACGCAGTATTTT.

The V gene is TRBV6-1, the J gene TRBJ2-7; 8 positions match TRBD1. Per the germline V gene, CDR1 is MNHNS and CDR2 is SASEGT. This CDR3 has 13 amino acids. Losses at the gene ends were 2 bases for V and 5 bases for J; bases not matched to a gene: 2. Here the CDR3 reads CASSEQDRDEQYF. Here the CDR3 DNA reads TGTGCCAGCAGTGAACAGGACAGGGACGAGCAGTACTTC.